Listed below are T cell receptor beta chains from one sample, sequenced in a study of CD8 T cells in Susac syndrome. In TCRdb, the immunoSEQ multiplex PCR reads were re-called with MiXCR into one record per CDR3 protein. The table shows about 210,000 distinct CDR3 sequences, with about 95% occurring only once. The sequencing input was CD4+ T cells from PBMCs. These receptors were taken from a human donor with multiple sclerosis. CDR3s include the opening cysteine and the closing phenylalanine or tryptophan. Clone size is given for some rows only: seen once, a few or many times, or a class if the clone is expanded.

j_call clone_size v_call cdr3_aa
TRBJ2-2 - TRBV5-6 CASSLFRYITGELFF
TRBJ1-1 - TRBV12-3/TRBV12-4 CASSWTGMNAFF
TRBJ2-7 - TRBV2 CASSGGQGWEQYF
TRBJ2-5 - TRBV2 CASCSGLAGPQETQYF
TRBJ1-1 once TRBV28 CASSLRVGGTEAFF
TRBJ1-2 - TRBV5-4 CASSLAWGVNYGYTF
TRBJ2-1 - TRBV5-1 CASSSRTGKYNEQFF
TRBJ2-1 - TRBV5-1 CASSSLSGSYNEQFF
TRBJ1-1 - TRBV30 CAWSPLGGVNTEAFF
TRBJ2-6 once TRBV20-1 CSARAMASGANVLTF
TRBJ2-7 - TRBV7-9 CASGDGGYEQYF
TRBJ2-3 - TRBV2 CASSDEGTDTDTQYF
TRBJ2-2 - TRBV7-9 CASSTRQDPGELFF
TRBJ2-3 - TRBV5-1 CASSLARDGRRGSEVDTQYF
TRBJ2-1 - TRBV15 CATSRDGSPAGGEQFF
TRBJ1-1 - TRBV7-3 CASSYRLTTEAFF
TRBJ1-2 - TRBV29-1 CSVARDRGYGYTF
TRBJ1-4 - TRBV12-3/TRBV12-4 CASSLSTTGFGEKLFF
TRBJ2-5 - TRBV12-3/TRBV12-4 CASSSSTGPRTQYF
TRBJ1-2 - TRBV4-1 CASSQEASAPDGYTF
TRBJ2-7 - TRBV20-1 CSASLPGVPYEQYF
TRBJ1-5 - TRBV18 CASSPEGRGQPQHF
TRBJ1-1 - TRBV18 CASSPRDRVNTEAFF
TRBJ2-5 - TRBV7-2 CASSLALETQYF
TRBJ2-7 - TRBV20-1 CSAIQAGSSYEQYF
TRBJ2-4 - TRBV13 CASSLKAGSGPNIQYF
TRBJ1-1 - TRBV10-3 CAIGTGLNTEAFF
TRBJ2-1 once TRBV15 CATSRDPGARAYNEQFF
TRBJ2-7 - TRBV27 CASTQSGIPPYEQYF
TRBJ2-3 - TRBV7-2 CASSPGGARTDTQYF
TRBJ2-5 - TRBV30 CAWSVPSPRPRETQYF
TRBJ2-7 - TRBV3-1 CASSHLSGSGREQYF
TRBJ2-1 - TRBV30 CAWSVLAPSYNEQFF
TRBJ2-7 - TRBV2 CASSDSVGFYEQYF
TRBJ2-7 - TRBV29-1 CSVGGLKQALSYEQYF
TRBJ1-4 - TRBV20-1 CSVQKGERGKLFF
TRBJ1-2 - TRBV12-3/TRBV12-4 CASSFGAGAIYGYTF
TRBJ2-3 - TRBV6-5 CASMNRVSTDTQYF
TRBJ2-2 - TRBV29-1 CSVGRLENTGELFF
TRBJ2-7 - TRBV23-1 CASSQSKQLPSYEQYF
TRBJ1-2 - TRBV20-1 CSATLFRDAEYGYTF
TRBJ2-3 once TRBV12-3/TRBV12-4 CASSLQTYTDTQYF
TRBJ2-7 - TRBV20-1 CSASRGRAYEQYF
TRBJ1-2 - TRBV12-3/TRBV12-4 CASSRTDSPNYGYTF
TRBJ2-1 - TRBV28 CASNVLYNEQFF
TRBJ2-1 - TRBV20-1 CSALAGGSWNEQFF